The 16 T cell receptor beta chains listed next were all sequenced from one sample in a study of cytomegalovirus exposure and HLA in healthy donors. Vbeta (60) and Jbeta (13) primers were used in the PCR. Some clones are missing from TCRdb's copy, which holds only in-frame ones; the method was immunoSEQ multiplex PCR. This sample carries 150,000 to 200,000 clones, around 82% of them seen once, and the ten largest clones take around 13%. Sequenced input: PBMCs. The source is a woman aged 50 to 60 in good health and CMV-seropositive.

This sequence joins TRBV6-1 and TRBJ1-5; D call uncertain. The germline V gene has CDR1 MNHNS and CDR2 SASEGT. The V end was cut by 2 bases, the J end by 4 bases, with 6 bases between. The CDR3 is made up of 13 amino acids. CDR3 coding DNA: TGTGCCAGCAGTGAAAGGCGGAATCAGCCCCAGCATTTT. Translation gives CASSERRNQPQHF.

This chain uses TRBV28 with TRBJ2-5; perhaps TRBD2 as D (5 bases). Germline CDR1 is MDHEN and CDR2 is SYDVKM. The CDR3 spans 14 residues. The ends were cut back, 2 bases at V and 5 bases at J, with 12 bases in the middle. The CDR3 nucleotides are TGTGCCAGCAGTTTAAGGGCTAGAGGGGAGACCCAGTACTTC. Its protein is CASSLRARGETQYF.

The V and J genes are TRBV14 and TRBJ1-6; 7 nucleotides align to TRBD1. Losses at the gene ends were 4 bases for V and 9 bases for J; bases not matched to a gene: 15. This CDR3 has 17 residues. Germline-derived CDR1 and CDR2 are SGHDN and FVKESK. CDR3 coding DNA: TGTGCCAGCAGCCCCCGCGCGACAGGGCCCGGCGCTTCACCCCTCCACTTT. Its protein is CASSPRATGPGASPLHF.

This clone was recorded a few times. The rearrangement joins TRBV6-6 to TRBJ1-5; D is possibly TRBD1 (6 bases). This CDR3 is 15 amino acids long. Trimming removed 3 bases at V and 3 bases at J, with 12 bases between. The germline V gene has CDR1 MNHNY and CDR2 SVGAGI (reference sequence). CDR3 protein: CASSYRQALNQPQHF. For the CDR3, the DNA is TGTGCCAGCAGTTATAGACAGGCCCTCAATCAGCCCCAGCATTTT.

The chain carries TRBV12-5 and TRBJ1-5, with D possibly TRBD1 on 6 matching bases. The CDR3 sequence is 15 residues long. The germline gives CDR1 LGHNT, CDR2 FRNRAP. With 1 base removed from V and 9 bases from J, the gap between germline ends came to 16 bases. CDR3 DNA sequence: TGTGCTAGTGGTTTGGAAGCGGGGGTAGGGGGGCCCCAGCATTTT. Protein sequence: CASGLEAGVGGPQHF.

V and J are TRBV10-3 and TRBJ2-1; 9 nucleotides match TRBD2. Germline CDR1 ENHRY, CDR2 SYGVKD. The J segment lost 6 bases and the V segment lost 6 bases, leaving 12 bases of the junction unmatched. This CDR3 is built from 16 residues. The CDR3 DNA follows: TGTGCCATCAGGCTGTCGGTTAGCGGGGGCCCCAATGAGCAGTTCTTC. Its protein product is CAIRLSVSGGPNEQFF.

The rearrangement links TRBV19 to TRBJ1-1, with no clear D. The CDR3 covers 13 residues. Between the trimmed V and J ends, which lost 1 base and 4 bases, there was a span of 7 bases. Germline CDR1 is LNHDA and CDR2 is SQIVND (reference sequence). CDR3 region: CASSIGRGTEAFF. DNA of the CDR3: TGTGCCAGTAGTATAGGGCGCGGCACTGAAGCTTTCTTT.

This clone was counted a few times. The V call is TRBV4-1, the J call TRBJ1-5, with D possibly matching TRBD1 (6 bases). Germline lookup yields CDR1 MGHRA and CDR2 YSYEKL. The CDR3 runs to 21 residues. The ends were cut back, 0 bases at V and 1 base at J, with 25 bases in the middle. CDR3 region: CASSQDIPQRGRGRSNQPQHF. The CDR3 DNA follows: TGCGCCAGCAGCCAAGATATCCCCCAGCGTGGCAGGGGCAGGAGCAATCAGCCCCAGCATTTT.

This clone occurred a few times. V gene TRBV4-1 combines with J gene TRBJ2-2; D perhaps matches TRBD2 (5 bases). This CDR3 is 16 amino acids long. The ends were cut back, 4 bases at V and 1 base at J, with 13 bases in the middle. CDR1 and CDR2 from the germline V gene are MGHRA and YSYEKL. The CDR3 is CASSPSSRGNTGELFF. In nucleotides, the CDR3 is TGCGCCAGCAGCCCATCCTCCCGGGGGAACACCGGGGAGCTGTTTTTT.

This clone was detected a few times. J is TRBJ2-7 and V is TRBV27; 7 bases map to TRBD1. This CDR3 has 15 amino acids. The germline V gene has CDR1 MNHEY and CDR2 SMNVEV (reference sequence). With 2 bases clipped from V and 3 bases from J, the junction kept 7 bases outside the gene matches. The CDR3 DNA reads TGTGCCAGCAGTTTAGCCTCAGGGGGTATCTACGAGCAGTACTTC. Amino acid sequence: CASSLASGGIYEQYF.

The chain recombines TRBV4-1 with TRBJ2-3; 9 bases line up with TRBD2. The germline V gene has CDR1 MGHRA and CDR2 YSYEKL. Trimming removed 1 base from V and 2 bases from J; junction bases left unmatched: 7. There are 17 residues in the CDR3. Here the CDR3 DNA reads TGCGCCAGCAGCCAAGCAGCGGGGGGCCTTTTCACAGATACGCAGTATTTT. It specifies CASSQAAGGLFTDTQYF.

In this sample, this clone turned up a few times. The chain employs TRBV11-2 and TRBJ2-7; D possibly corresponds to TRBD1 (6 bases). CDR3 length: 15 amino acids. The V end was cut by 5 bases, the J end by 4 bases, with 18 bases between. Germline V lookup: CDR1 SGHAT, CDR2 FQNNGV. CDR3 sequence (DNA): TGTGCCAGCAGCGTTTATGGGGGCGCTGGATACGAGCAGTACTTC. This sequence encodes CASSVYGGAGYEQYF.

The chain has TRBV5-6 and TRBJ1-2; D perhaps matches TRBD1 (5 bases). CDR1 SGHDT and CDR2 YYEEEE come from the germline V gene. V shed 5 bases and J shed 3 bases, with 11 bases lying between them. The CDR3 length is 13 residues. The CDR3 sequence: CASRPGLDYGYTF. CDR3 nucleotide sequence: TGTGCCAGCAGACCAGGGTTAGACTATGGCTACACCTTC.

CDR3 nucleotides: TGCGCCAGCAGTGAGTCGAAGTGGGGGGGAGAGAGCTCCTACGAGCAGTACTTC. Protein sequence: CASSESKWGGESSYEQYF. The chain recombines TRBV10-1 with TRBJ2-7; 7 bases are shared with TRBD2. The CDR3 runs 18 residues. V gave up 0 bases and J gave up 0 bases; unmatched junction bases: 11. Germline V gives CDR1 WNHNN, CDR2 SYGVQD (reference sequence).

J is TRBJ2-1 and V is TRBV29-1; TRBD2 aligns across 16 bases. This CDR3 spans 15 amino acids. Looked up from germline, CDR1 is SQVTM and CDR2 is ANQGSEA. The V gene end was trimmed by 4 bases and the J gene end by 9 bases; junction bases not matched to a gene: 6. The CDR3 region has the DNA TGCAGCGTTGTGGGACTAGCGGGGGGGATAAGTGAGCAGTTCTTC. This gives the protein CSVVGLAGGISEQFF.

V is TRBV11-1 and J is TRBJ2-7, with 10 positions matching TRBD2. The CDR3 is made up of 17 amino acids. V was pared by 5 bases and J by 2 bases, with 12 bases of the junction left unmatched. Germline V gene data show CDR1 as SGHAT and CDR2 as FQDESV (reference sequence). The CDR3 sequence is CASSLGPLAGPTYEQYF. The CDR3 DNA reads TGTGCCAGCAGCCTTGGGCCACTAGCGGGACCTACCTACGAGCAGTACTTC.